A single sample gave rise to the 6 T cell receptor beta chains below, sequenced in a study of shared clonotypes between healthy human individuals. Libraries were prepared by immunoSEQ multiplex PCR; TCRdb keeps only in-frame clonotypes and omits some of them. The table includes roughly 2,300,000 clones, about nine tenths detected once. Source material: naive CD4+ T cells from PBMCs. The subset denotes: CD45RA+ positively selected. The receptors were gathered from a man aged 18 to 30 in good health. Some clones in this sample may be carry-over from other donors' samples.

The rearrangement links TRBV7-2 to TRBJ2-5, with a weak D call TRBD1 (5 bases). The V gene lost 4 bases and the J gene lost 0 bases, with 6 bases spanning the gap. The CDR3 loop spans 13 amino acids. Germline assignment: CDR1 SGHTA and CDR2 FQGNSA. The CDR3 DNA reads as TGTGCCAGCAGCTCCAGGGACCAAGAGACCCAGTACTTC. Translating gives CASSSRDQETQYF.

The chain is built from TRBV14 and TRBJ2-2, with 7 bases lining up with TRBD2. Germline V gene lookup returns CDR1 SGHDN and CDR2 FVKESK. The CDR3 contains 19 residues. The trim removed 2 bases at V and 4 bases at J, leaving 16 bases unmatched. CDR3: CASSQYRRASGFSTGELFF. The CDR3 DNA sequence: TGTGCCAGCAGCCAATACCGGCGGGCTAGCGGATTTAGCACCGGGGAGCTGTTTTTT.

V gene TRBV27 combines with J gene TRBJ1-2; D perhaps matches TRBD1 (6 bases). Germline CDR1 is MNHEY and CDR2 is SMNVEV (reference sequence). This CDR3 contains 14 residues. Between the trimmed V and J ends, which lost 7 bases and 3 bases, there was a span of 15 bases. Here the CDR3 reads CASKSGGLDYGYTF. The CDR3 DNA follows: TGTGCCAGCAAGAGCGGGGGCTTGGACTATGGCTACACCTTC.

The chain has TRBV18 and TRBJ1-1; 12 nucleotides agree with TRBD1. With V trimmed by 3 bases and J by 5 bases, 10 bases remained unmatched. There are 17 residues in the CDR3. Germline-derived CDR1 and CDR2 are KGHSH and LQKENI. This chain's CDR3 is CASSPWQGQGAYTEAFF. The CDR3 DNA follows: TGTGCCAGCTCACCCTGGCAGGGACAGGGGGCTTATACTGAAGCTTTCTTT.

On this clone itself: The same CDR3 arises from other DNA sequences in this sample as well. This chain connects TRBV5-1 to TRBJ2-7, with 7 bases matching TRBD1. CDR3 size: 15 residues. CDR1 is SGHRS and CDR2 is YFSETQ in the germline V gene. V lost 0 bases to trimming and J lost 1 base; unmatched junction nucleotides: 4. CDR3 residues: CASSLGGTASYEQYF. The CDR3 nucleotides are TGCGCCAGCAGCTTGGGTGGGACAGCATCCTACGAGCAGTACTTC.

The chain joins TRBV7-7 to TRBJ2-3, with unresolved D. V was shortened by 5 bases and J by 10 bases, with 16 bases between the two germline ends. Looked up from germline, CDR1 is SSHAT and CDR2 is FNYEAQ (reference sequence). The CDR3 loop spans 13 amino acids. Written as DNA, the CDR3 is TGTGCCAGCAGCCCAGACCTCTTTCGCTCGCAGTATTTT. Translated: CASSPDLFRSQYF.